Below, 22 T cell receptor beta chains from the same sample are listed, as sequenced in a study of T cell responses to AZD1222 COVID-19 vaccine. Profiling relied on immunoSEQ multiplex PCR, and the TCRdb table lists in-frame clones only, not all of them. The repertoire holds 120,000 or so clones, with about 85% as singletons. This material consisted of peripheral blood, taken on day 0 of AZD1222 vaccination. These receptors were obtained from an adult in good health.

This rearrangement joins TRBV24-1 to TRBJ2-1; 13 nucleotides match TRBD2. The CDR3 is 17 residues long. Looked up from germline, CDR1 is KGHDR and CDR2 is SFDVKD. The trim removed 4 bases at V and 8 bases at J, leaving 10 bases unmatched. In nucleotides, the CDR3 is TGTGCCACCAGTGACACAGGACTAGCGGGAGTTTTTGATGAGCAGTTCTTC. Translated: CATSDTGLAGVFDEQFF.

V gene TRBV19 combines with J gene TRBJ1-5, with 12 bases fitting TRBD1. Trimming at V came to 3 bases and at J to 2 bases, leaving 8 bases not matched to a gene. CDR3 length: 18 amino acids. The germline gives CDR1 LNHDA, CDR2 SQIVND (reference sequence). The CDR3 DNA sequence: TGTGCCAGTAGTATCCCCGGGACAGGGGGCCTCGGCAATCAGCCCCAGCATTTT. Translating gives CASSIPGTGGLGNQPQHF.

The genes are TRBV27 and TRBJ2-3; D is unresolved. Germline CDR1 MNHEY, CDR2 SMNVEV (reference sequence). The CDR3 totals 12 residues. Trimming removed 4 bases at V and 4 bases at J, with 6 bases between. This CDR3 reads CASSSAADTQYF. In DNA form, the CDR3 reads TGTGCCAGCAGTTCCGCCGCAGATACGCAGTATTTT.

J is TRBJ1-5 and V is TRBV4-1; 11 bases align to TRBD1. This CDR3 is built from 18 residues. V lost 0 bases, J lost 1 base, and 5 bases stayed unmatched. Germline CDR1 and CDR2: MGHRA and YSYEKL. The CDR3 DNA sequence: TGCGCCAGCAGCCAAGATCGGGACAGGGGGATAAGCAATCAGCCCCAGCATTTT. Translated, it gives CASSQDRDRGISNQPQHF.

The chain is built from TRBV6-5 and TRBJ2-2; D is possibly TRBD2 (6 bases). CDR3 length: 14 amino acids. CDR1 and CDR2 from the germline V gene are MNHEY and SVGAGI. The V end was cut by 6 bases, the J end by 2 bases, with 10 bases between. CDR3 sequence reads: CASRTGSNTGELFF. The CDR3 DNA is TGTGCCAGCAGGACCGGGAGTAACACCGGGGAGCTGTTTTTT.

As DNA, the CDR3 is TGTGCCAGTAGTATCTATGGGCATGGGGGCGATCAGCCCCAGCATTTT. Its translation: CASSIYGHGGDQPQHF. V and J are TRBV19 and TRBJ1-5; D possibly corresponds to TRBD1 (6 bases). This CDR3 has 16 amino acids. The V end lost 3 bases, the J end lost 5 bases, and 17 bases lay between the germline ends. Looked up from germline, CDR1 is LNHDA and CDR2 is SQIVND (reference sequence).

This chain connects TRBV5-6 to TRBJ1-1; TRBD1 matches 9 bases. The CDR3 totals 16 residues. Trimming removed 4 bases from V and 6 bases from J; junction bases left unmatched: 13. CDR1 is SGHDT, CDR2 YYEEEE, per germline. CDR3 nucleotides: TGTGCCAGCAGCCAAGGGCTGGGACAGGGAGGCGCTGAAGCTTTCTTT. This sequence encodes CASSQGLGQGGAEAFF.

This clone appeared a few times. The chain combines TRBV7-6 with TRBJ2-5; TRBD2 matches at 7 bases. Germline V gene lookup returns CDR1 SGHVS and CDR2 FNYEAQ. The CDR3 totals 16 residues. Losses at the gene ends were 8 bases for V and 7 bases for J; bases not matched to a gene: 19. The chain's CDR3 is CASAPAAGISAGTQYF. Here the CDR3 DNA reads TGTGCCAGCGCCCCCGCAGCGGGGATATCTGCGGGGACCCAGTACTTC.

The chain uses TRBV7-9 and TRBJ1-1, with unresolved D. Trimming left V 2 bases short and J 3 bases short, with 7 bases between. The length of the CDR3 is 13 residues. Germline CDR1 reads SEHNR; CDR2 reads FQNEAQ (reference sequence). The CDR3 spells CASSLQRDTEAFF. CDR3 DNA: TGTGCCAGCAGCTTACAGAGAGACACTGAAGCTTTCTTT.

The CDR3 nucleotides are TGCGCCAGCAGCCAAGGGGTCCAGGGGCCCGACAATGAGCAGTTCTTC. It is translated as CASSQGVQGPDNEQFF. The V call is TRBV4-1, the J call TRBJ2-1; D is perhaps TRBD1 (6 bases). CDR3 size: 16 residues. The ends were cut back, 1 base at V and 5 bases at J, with 15 bases in the middle. Germline loops: CDR1 MGHRA, CDR2 YSYEKL.

This chain uses TRBV20-1 with TRBJ1-5, with D possibly matching TRBD1 (5 bases). Trimming took 3 bases from V and 6 from J, leaving 6 bases between them. CDR1 is DFQATT and CDR2 is SNEGSKA in the germline V gene (reference sequence). There are 11 residues in the CDR3. The CDR3 here is CSASQGQPQHF. The CDR3 DNA follows: TGCAGTGCTAGCCAGGGTCAGCCCCAGCATTTT.

This CDR3 is CASSVLLGGYTF. The CDR3 DNA reads TGTGCCAGCAGCGTACTTCTCGGGGGCTACACCTTC. The chain recombines TRBV9 with TRBJ1-2; D remains unclear. Germline values: CDR1 SGDLS, CDR2 YYNGEE. The V end lost 1 base, the J end lost 8 bases, and 9 bases lay between the germline ends. The CDR3 runs 12 residues. The full variable domain, its missing parts supplied by reference TRBV9 and TRBJ1-2, is DSGVTQTPKHLITATGQRVTLRCSPRSGDLSVYWYQQSLDQGLQFLIQYYNGEERAKGNILERFSAQQFPDLHSELNLSSLELGDSALYFCASSVLLGGYTFGSGTRLTVV.

This chain links TRBV19 with TRBJ1-5; D not certain. The germline gives CDR1 LNHDA, CDR2 SQIVND (reference sequence). Trimming took off 0 bases at V and 2 bases at J, with 5 bases between the two ends. The CDR3 totals 14 residues. The CDR3 DNA reads as TGTGCCAGTAGTATAGAATGGGGCAATCAGCCCCAGCATTTT. It is translated as CASSIEWGNQPQHF.

The table lists this clone with a count of one. The J gene is TRBJ1-1, the V gene TRBV4-2; no definite D call. Germline V gene lookup returns CDR1 LGHNA and CDR2 YNFKEQ. The CDR3 runs 15 residues. Trimming cost V 0 bases and J 7 bases, with 15 bases left between them. The CDR3 nucleotides read TGTGCCAGCAGCCAAGAAGTAGACGGAACAGTTGAAGCTTTCTTT. Its protein product is CASSQEVDGTVEAFF.

A single count supports this clone. V gene TRBV7-2 combines with J gene TRBJ2-1; tentatively, D is TRBD1 or TRBD2 (6 bases each). With 5 bases removed from V and 8 bases from J, the gap between germline ends came to 16 bases. The CDR3 is 14 residues long. Germline CDR1 SGHTA, CDR2 FQGNSA. The CDR3 DNA reads as TGTGCCAGCAGCAAGGGCCTCGGGGGCGATGAGCAGTTCTTC. Translation gives CASSKGLGGDEQFF.

The chain recombines TRBV15 with TRBJ1-6; D is unclear. Trimming removed 1 base at V and 15 bases at J, with 13 bases between. The CDR3 extends over 13 amino acids. Germline V CDR1 and CDR2: LNHNV, YYDKDF (reference sequence). The CDR3 bases are TGTGCCACCAGCAGAGTCCCCTCCGAGCGCCTCCACTTT. Translation: CATSRVPSERLHF.

This rearrangement joins TRBV30 to TRBJ2-7; TRBD1 might be the D (5 bases). With 1 base removed from V and 0 bases from J, the gap between germline ends came to 10 bases. Germline V lookup: CDR1 GTSNPN, CDR2 SVGIG (reference sequence). This CDR3 has 14 amino acids. The CDR3 nucleotides read TGTGCCTGGAGTGCAGGACACTCCTCCTACGAGCAGTACTTC. It specifies CAWSAGHSSYEQYF.

The chain uses TRBV28 and TRBJ2-7, with TRBD2 as a possible D gene (5 bases). The CDR3 totals 14 residues. CDR1 is MDHEN, CDR2 SYDVKM, per germline. V shed 7 bases and J shed 9 bases, with 22 bases lying between them. CDR3 loop: CASNPNPTPGMQYF. The CDR3 bases are TGTGCCAGCAACCCCAACCCCACACCCGGGATGCAGTACTTC.

This chain links TRBV19 with TRBJ2-5, with 13 bases aligning to TRBD2. This CDR3 has 13 residues. CDR1 and CDR2 from the germline V gene are LNHDA and SQIVND (reference sequence). V lost 10 bases, J lost 3 bases, and 2 bases stayed unmatched. CDR3 protein: CATGTSGEETQYF. CDR3 in DNA: TGTGCCACAGGGACTAGCGGGGAAGAGACCCAGTACTTC.

The rearrangement uses TRBV7-2 and TRBJ2-1; 12 positions match TRBD2. Germline V gene lookup returns CDR1 SGHTA and CDR2 FQGNSA. The length of the CDR3 is 17 residues. The V and J ends lost 5 bases and 6 bases, in that order; junction bases with no gene match: 11. CDR3 nucleotide sequence: TGTGCCAGCAGCACCCCGACTAGCGGGGGACGGGGCAATGAGCAGTTCTTC. This translates into CASSTPTSGGRGNEQFF. The entire variable domain, with the rest obtained from reference TRBV7-2 and TRBJ2-1, is as follows: GAGVSQSPSNKVTEKGKDVELRCDPISGHTALYWYRQSLGQGLEFLIYFQGNSAPDKSGLPSDRFSAERTGGSVSTLTIQRTQQEDSAVYLCASSTPTSGGRGNEQFFGPGTRLTVL.

The V and J genes are TRBV11-1 and TRBJ1-5; maybe TRBD1 (5 bases). The V gene's germline CDR1 is SGHAT and CDR2 FQDESV (reference sequence). V lost 6 bases to trimming and J lost 2 bases, with 14 bases between them. The CDR3 has 15 residues. CDR3 residues: CASSPGLGRNQPQHF. The CDR3 DNA follows: TGTGCCAGCAGTCCGGGACTGGGCCGCAATCAGCCCCAGCATTTT.

The chain has TRBV28 and TRBJ2-3; 8 bases align to TRBD1. The CDR3 covers 16 residues. The germline V gene encodes CDR1 MDHEN and CDR2 SYDVKM. J was trimmed by 9 bases and V by 1 base; bases with no gene match: 12. This CDR3 reads CASSLSGTGGSGTQYF. The CDR3 DNA reads TGTGCCAGCAGTTTATCGGGGACAGGAGGCTCAGGGACGCAGTATTTT.